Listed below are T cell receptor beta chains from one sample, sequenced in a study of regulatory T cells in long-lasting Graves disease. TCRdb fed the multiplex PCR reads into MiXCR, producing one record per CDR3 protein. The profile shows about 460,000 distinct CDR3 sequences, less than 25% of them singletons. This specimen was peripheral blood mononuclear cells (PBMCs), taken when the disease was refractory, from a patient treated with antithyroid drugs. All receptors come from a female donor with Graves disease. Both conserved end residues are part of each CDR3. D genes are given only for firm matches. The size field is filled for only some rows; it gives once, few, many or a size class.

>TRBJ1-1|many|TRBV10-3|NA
CAITGQPNTEAFF
TGTGCCATCACTGGACAGCCAAACACTGAAGCTTTCTTT
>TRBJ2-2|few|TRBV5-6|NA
CASTKAIKATGELFF
TGTGCCAGCACCAAGGCCATAAAGGCCACCGGGGAGCTGTTTTTT
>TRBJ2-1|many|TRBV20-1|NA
CSAHPPRDVWNEQFF
TGCAGTGCCCATCCACCACGGGATGTGTGGAATGAGCAGTTCTTC
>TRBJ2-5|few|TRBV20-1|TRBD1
CSGRQGLLSETQYF
TGCAGTGGGCGACAGGGTTTATTGTCAGAGACCCAGTACTTC
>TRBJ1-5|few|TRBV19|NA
CASTPTGTQPQHF
TGTGCCAGTACCCCAACAGGGACTCAGCCCCAGCATTTT
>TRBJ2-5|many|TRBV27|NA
CASSPRGPEWTQYF
TGTGCCAGCAGTCCCCGTGGGCCCGAGTGGACCCAGTACTTC
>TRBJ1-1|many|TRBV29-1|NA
CSAPGVGNTEAFF
TGCAGCGCCCCGGGGGTAGGGAACACTGAAGCTTTCTTT
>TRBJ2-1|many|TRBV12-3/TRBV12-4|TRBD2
CASTLAGVGHNEQFF
TGTGCCAGCACTTTAGCGGGAGTAGGCCACAATGAGCAGTTCTTC
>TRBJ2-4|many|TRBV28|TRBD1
CASSTTGQGVNIQYF
TGTGCCAGCAGTACAACCGGACAGGGGGTAAACATTCAGTACTTC
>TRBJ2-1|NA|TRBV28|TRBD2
CASSFPTPGGYNEQFF
TGTGCCAGCAGTTTCCCCACCCCCGGGGGGTACAATGAGCAGTTCTTC
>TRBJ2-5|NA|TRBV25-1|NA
CASSEGDRGTQYF
TGTGCCAGCAGTGAAGGGGACCGGGGGACCCAGTACTTC
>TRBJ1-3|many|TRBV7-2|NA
CASSRLNGNTIYF
TGTGCCAGCAGCCGACTTAATGGAAACACCATATATTTT
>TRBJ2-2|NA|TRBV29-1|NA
CSVVSVFPGELFF
TGCAGCGTTGTAAGTGTGTTTCCCGGGGAGCTGTTTTTT
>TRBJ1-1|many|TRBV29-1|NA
CSVTANTEAFF
TGCAGCGTGACAGCGAACACTGAAGCTTTCTTT
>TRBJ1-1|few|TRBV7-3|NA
CASSLNPPQGPLNTEAFF
TGTGCCAGCAGCTTAAATCCGCCACAGGGACCCCTAAACACTGAAGCTTTCTTT
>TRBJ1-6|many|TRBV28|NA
CASRRTVLSSYNSPLHF
TGTGCCAGCAGACGGACGGTCTTGAGCTCCTATAATTCACCCCTCCACTTT
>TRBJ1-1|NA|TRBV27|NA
CASRGAGVRNTEAFF
TGTGCCAGCAGGGGGGCCGGGGTGAGGAACACTGAAGCTTTCTTT
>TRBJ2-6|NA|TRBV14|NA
CASTPGVTGANVLTF
TGTGCCAGCACCCCAGGGGTGACTGGGGCCAACGTCCTGACTTTC
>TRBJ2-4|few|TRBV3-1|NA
CASSQEVPDIQYF
TGTGCCAGCAGCCAAGAGGTCCCGGACATTCAGTACTTC
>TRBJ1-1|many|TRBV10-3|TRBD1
CAISWDRGLLNTEAFF
TGTGCCATCAGTTGGGACAGGGGTTTACTTAACACTGAAGCTTTCTTT
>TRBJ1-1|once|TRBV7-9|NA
CASTFRTANTEAFF
TGTGCCAGCACTTTTAGGACAGCCAACACTGAAGCTTTCTTT
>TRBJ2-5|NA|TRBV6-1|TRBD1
CASSRTGGGTQYF
TGTGCCAGCTCAAGGACAGGGGGTGGGACCCAGTACTTC
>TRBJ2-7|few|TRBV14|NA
CASSLGPDRLPYEQYF
TGTGCCAGCAGCCTCGGGCCCGACCGTCTTCCCTACGAGCAGTACTTC
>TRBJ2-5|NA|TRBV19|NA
CASKKDTPTDKGGTQYF
TGTGCCAGTAAGAAGGATACCCCAACCGATAAGGGGGGGACCCAGTACTTC
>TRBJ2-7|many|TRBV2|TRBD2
CASSEFALAGRSEQYF
TGTGCCAGCAGTGAATTTGCTCTAGCGGGCAGGAGCGAGCAGTACTTC
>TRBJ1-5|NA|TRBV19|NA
CASSRGYSNQPQHF
TGTGCCAGTAGTAGGGGCTATAGCAATCAGCCCCAGCATTTT
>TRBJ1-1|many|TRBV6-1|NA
CASSRMNEAFF
TGTGCCAGCAGTCGGATGAATGAAGCTTTCTTT
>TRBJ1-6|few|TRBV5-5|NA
CASSSRTGGTNSPLHF
TGTGCCAGCAGCTCTCGGACCGGTGGGACGAATTCACCCCTCCACTTT
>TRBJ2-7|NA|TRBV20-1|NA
CSASPRVVVEQYF
TGCAGTGCTAGTCCCAGGGTAGTGGTCGAGCAGTACTTC
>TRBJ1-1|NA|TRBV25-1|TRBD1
CASSESDRLNTEAFF
TGTGCCAGCAGTGAATCGGACAGGCTGAACACTGAAGCTTTCTTT
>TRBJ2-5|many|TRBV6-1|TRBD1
CASNRNRGMETQYF
TGTGCCAGCAATCGAAACAGGGGAATGGAGACCCAGTACTTC
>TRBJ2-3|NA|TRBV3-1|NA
CASSQEGGGNTDTQYF
TGTGCCAGCAGCCAAGAGGGCGGGGGCAACACAGATACGCAGTATTTT
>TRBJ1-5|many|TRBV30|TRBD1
CAWDRGTNQPQHF
TGTGCCTGGGACAGGGGGACTAACCAGCCCCAGCATTTT